The clone carrying this T cell receptor (beta chain) was observed once. Its antigen remains unidentified. Measured with immunoSEQ multiplex PCR; TCRdb has only the in-frame clones, and not every one. Here the sample spans 250,000 to 300,000 clones, around 90% being singletons. The data were taken from a study of cytomegalovirus exposure and HLA in healthy donors. This CDR3 comprises 15 residues. V lost 0 bases to trimming and J lost 5 bases; unmatched junction nucleotides: 4. The V gene's germline CDR1 is SGDLS and CDR2 YYNGEE. Findings of the study overall: In vitro confirmation showed three CMV-associated chains to be CMV antigen specific.

The receptor comes from a woman aged 18-35 years in good health and CMV-seronegative. Sample: PBMCs. The J gene is TRBJ2-1, the V gene TRBV9, with TRBD2 matching over 8 bases. In DNA, the CDR3 is TGTGCCAGCAGCGTAGACGGGACTAGTAACAATGAGCAGTTCTTC. Its protein is CASSVDGTSNNEQFF.